The clone carrying this TCR beta chain was counted at least ten times. As yet, its antigen is unknown. Given a much more abundant clone one base away, this may be a read error. This sample was taken from a study of blood T cells in healthy people across ages. Study outcomes and limitations: CMV infection status of these donors was not known.

The second PCR ran about 6 to 11 cycles with a sample-barcoded 5' primer and J-beta primers. TCRdb reprocessed the 5' RACE reads with MiXCR, giving one entry per CDR3 protein. Of about 970,000 distinct CDR3 sequences in the sample, roughly 50% are singletons; the top ten hold about a fifth. Isolation of PBMCs gave at least 6.5 million cells per sample. Extractions gave at least 5.5 micrograms of total RNA per sample. This clonotype was obtained from a woman aged 55-69 years in good health. The sample comprised blood.

The DNA for the CDR3 is TGCAGTGCTGCGAAGACTAGATACAATGAGCAGTACTTC. Protein product: CSAAKTRYNEQYF. This chain connects TRBV20-1 to TRBJ2-1; the D gene is possibly TRBD2 (6 bases). The J call is doubtful: the DNA matches TRBJ2-7 better. The germline V gene encodes CDR1 DFQATT and CDR2 SNEGSKA (reference sequence). CDR3 size: 13 residues.